Here is one T cell receptor beta chain with its context. Its antigen remains unidentified. Noted time point: newly diagnosed GD, antithyroid drugs for less than 3 months. Extracted RNA from PBMCs served as the source of the TCR library. The data derive from a study of regulatory T cells in long-lasting Graves disease. Findings of the study overall: Under persistent disease, TRBV28, TRBJ1-2 and TRBJ2-5 were used preferentially. Small numbers of samples may have cut accuracy.

The germline CDR1 and CDR2 sequences are LNHDA and SQIVND (reference sequence). With 4 bases removed from V and 3 bases from J, the gap between germline ends came to 13 bases. CDR3 length equals 14 residues. HTBI primers from iRepertoire and Arm-PCR of CDR3 regions yielded the TCR beta libraries. From the multiplex PCR reads, TCRdb called clonotypes with MiXCR, one entry per CDR3 protein. Of about 430,000 distinct CDR3 sequences in the sample, around 16% were seen once. The sample also formed part of further work on T cells in Graves' hyperthyroidism and ophthalmopathy. That paper states: Blood also held most thyroid clonotypes expanded beyond 0.001.

This sequence joins TRBV19 and TRBJ2-7; weak D call: TRBD1 (5 bases). The starting material was peripheral blood mononuclear cells (PBMCs), obtained at new diagnosis, from a patient treated with antithyroid drugs. This clonotype originated in a woman aged 40 to 50 with Graves disease. This CDR3 reads CASSRLDTDYEQYF. As DNA, the CDR3 is TGTGCCAGTAGTAGGTTGGACACAGACTACGAGCAGTACTTC.